The 27 T cell receptor beta chains in this list originate from one sample, sequenced in a study of Ad26.COV2.S vaccination and SARS-CoV-2 variants. Treatment here: about 20 received Ad26.COV2.S at low or high dose, single or two shots; a few received placebo; per-sample allocation not given. Day 63 after the first injection of vaccine or placebo was the sampling time. TCRdb's table, derived via immunoSEQ multiplex PCR, lists solely in-frame clones and lacks some. The sample shows more than 300,000 clones, roughly 90% of them seen only once. The sample consisted of peripheral blood, taken in a trial of Ad26.COV2.S vaccine versus placebo. The receptor set was obtained from a person aged 18-60 years who received the Ad26.COV2.S COVID-19 vaccine or a placebo.

The chain carries TRBV2 and TRBJ2-1, with 12 bases matching TRBD2. Germline loops: CDR1 SNHLY, CDR2 FYNNEI. There are 15 residues in the CDR3. V shed 6 bases and J 7 bases; nucleotides not matched to a gene: 7. In nucleotides, the CDR3 is TGTGCCAGCAGAGAAAGCGGGACTAGCGGGAATGAGCAGTTCTTC. This encodes CASRESGTSGNEQFF.

This CDR3 reads CASSEARGENSNQPQHF. The CDR3 DNA reads TGTGCCAGCAGTGAAGCGAGGGGAGAAAATAGCAATCAGCCCCAGCATTTT. V is TRBV6-1 and J is TRBJ1-5; weak D call: TRBD1 (5 bases). V was pared by 0 bases and J by 0 bases, with 12 bases between. Germline V gene data show CDR1 as MNHNS and CDR2 as SASEGT. This CDR3 has 17 residues.

The V gene is TRBV27, the J gene TRBJ2-3; no definite D call. Between the trimmed V and J ends, which lost 0 bases and 5 bases, there was a span of 3 bases. The CDR3 runs to 12 residues. Looked up from germline, CDR1 is MNHEY and CDR2 is SMNVEV (reference sequence). CDR3 sequence: CASSLSGDTQYF. The CDR3 region has the DNA TGTGCCAGCAGTTTATCAGGAGATACGCAGTATTTT.

This rearrangement joins TRBV5-1 to TRBJ1-2; D is unclear. Germline CDR1 SGHRS, CDR2 YFSETQ. The CDR3 sequence is 13 residues long. V was pared by 0 bases and J by 8 bases, with 11 bases between. In DNA form, the CDR3 reads TGCGCCAGCAGCTTGGACGGGCTCCAAGGCTACACCTTC. The encoded protein is CASSLDGLQGYTF.

J is TRBJ1-6 and V is TRBV5-5, with D maybe TRBD1 (6 bases). CDR1 is SGHKS, CDR2 YYEKEE, per germline (reference sequence). CDR3 length: 17 residues. V lost 5 bases, J lost 7 bases, and 22 bases lay in between. The CDR3 nucleotides read TGTGCCAGCAGGCTTCAATCCCCCGGGACAAGCAATTCACCCCTCCACTTT. Residues: CASRLQSPGTSNSPLHF.

This clone has only one observation. The rearrangement uses TRBV2 and TRBJ2-1, with TRBD1 matching 7 bases. CDR1 and CDR2 from the germline V gene are SNHLY and FYNNEI. The V gene end was trimmed by 3 bases and the J gene end by 0 bases; junction bases not matched to a gene: 5. The CDR3 totals 16 residues. The CDR3 region is CASSEAPGGSYNEQFF. DNA for the CDR3: TGTGCCAGCAGTGAGGCGCCAGGGGGCTCCTACAATGAGCAGTTCTTC.

The rearrangement joins TRBV5-5 to TRBJ2-5; possibly TRBD1 or TRBD2 for D (5 bases each). Germline values: CDR1 SGHKS, CDR2 YYEKEE (reference sequence). Trimming removed 1 base at V and 14 bases at J, with 18 bases between. The CDR3 has 13 residues. The chain's CDR3 is CASSLRASRDLYF. Written as DNA, the CDR3 is TGTGCCAGCAGCTTGAGGGCTAGCAGGGATCTATACTTC.

The chain links TRBV30 to TRBJ2-1; 9 bases are a match to TRBD2. Germline V gives CDR1 GTSNPN, CDR2 SVGIG (reference sequence). This CDR3 region has 13 residues. V gave up 4 bases and J gave up 10 bases; unmatched junction bases: 8. The CDR3 region is CAWNSGRPTEQFF. The CDR3, as DNA: TGTGCCTGGAATAGCGGGAGACCTACCGAGCAGTTCTTC.

The chain couples TRBV21-1 to TRBJ1-4. TRBV21-1 is classified as a pseudogene. The CDR3 length is 11 residues. Here the CDR3 DNA reads TGTGCCAGCAGCAAAGGTGAAAAACTGTTTTTT. Translating it yields CASSKGEKLFF.

The table lists this clone with a count of one. The CDR3 DNA reads as TGTGCCAGCAGAGAAGAAAGCGGGAGGGATTACAATGAGCAGTTCTTC. It yields the protein CASREESGRDYNEQFF. The chain has TRBV27 and TRBJ2-1, with 10 bases identical to TRBD2. The length of the CDR3 is 16 residues. CDR1 and CDR2 (germline): MNHEY, SMNVEV (reference sequence). The V gene end was trimmed by 6 bases and the J gene end by 4 bases; junction bases not matched to a gene: 9.

The chain combines TRBV2 with TRBJ2-5; no clear D. CDR3 size: 14 residues. Germline CDR1 reads SNHLY; CDR2 reads FYNNEI. Trimming pared 7 bases from V and 0 bases from J, leaving 12 bases between. CDR3 loop: CASKSDGYQETQYF. The CDR3 nucleotides read TGTGCCAGCAAGAGCGATGGGTACCAAGAGACCCAGTACTTC. The variable domain in full, with the rest retrieved from reference TRBV2 and TRBJ2-5, is EPEVTQTPSHQVTQMGQEVILRCVPISNHLYFYWYRQILGQKVEFLVSFYNNEISEKSEIFDDQFSVERPDGSNFTLKIRSTKLEDSAMYFCASKSDGYQETQYFGPGTRLLVL.

As concerns this clone: The same CDR3 can be traced to other DNA sequences in this sample. The genes are TRBV19 and TRBJ2-5; TRBD1 is a possible D gene (6 bases). V was pared by 3 bases and J by 5 bases, with 10 bases between. Germline CDR1 is LNHDA and CDR2 is SQIVND (reference sequence). This CDR3 region has 13 residues. The CDR3 bases are TGTGCCAGTAGTATCGGGCAGGGGGAGACCCAGTACTTC. It is translated as CASSIGQGETQYF.

This chain joins TRBV28 and TRBJ1-2, with a weak D call TRBD1 (5 bases). CDR1 and CDR2 (germline): MDHEN, SYDVKM. Trimming took off 2 bases at V and 5 bases at J, with 9 bases between the two ends. The CDR3 sequence is 13 residues long. Here the CDR3 reads CASSLGGGYGYTF. DNA of the CDR3: TGTGCCAGCAGTTTAGGCGGGGGGTATGGCTACACCTTC.

The V and J genes are TRBV3-1 (or the pseudogene TRBV3-2) and TRBJ1-1; 8 nucleotides align to TRBD1. CDR3 length equals 15 residues. Germline V CDR1 and CDR2: LGHDT, YNNKEL (reference sequence). V gave up 4 bases and J gave up 1 base; unmatched junction bases: 5. In DNA, the CDR3 is TGTGCCAGCAGCCTACTACAGGGGGGGAACACTGAAGCTTTCTTT. It translates to CASSLLQGGNTEAFF.

The rearrangement uses TRBV28 and TRBJ2-7, with unresolved D. This CDR3 is 11 amino acids long. The V and J ends lost 5 bases and 5 bases respectively, with 7 bases between them. Germline CDR1 and CDR2: MDHEN and SYDVKM. The CDR3 here is CASSPTHEQYF. CDR3 in DNA: TGTGCCAGCAGTCCCACCCACGAGCAGTACTTC.

The count of this clone is one. V gene TRBV2 combines with J gene TRBJ1-5, with TRBD1 matching over 10 bases. CDR1 is SNHLY and CDR2 is FYNNEI in the germline V gene. The CDR3 contains 20 residues. The V gene end was trimmed by 5 bases and the J gene end by 1 base; junction bases not matched to a gene: 17. CDR3 sequence reads: CASSNNLLRQGARSNQPQHF. CDR3 in DNA: TGTGCCAGCAGTAACAACCTCCTGAGACAGGGGGCGAGGAGCAATCAGCCCCAGCATTTT.

This rearrangement joins TRBV7-8 to TRBJ1-3, with D possibly being TRBD1 (6 bases). The V end lost 6 bases, the J end lost 0 bases, and 15 bases lay between the germline ends. The CDR3 consists of 16 residues. Germline V lookup: CDR1 SGHVS, CDR2 FQNEAQ. The CDR3 protein is CASSQDSPSSGNTIYF. Here the CDR3 DNA reads TGTGCCAGCAGTCAGGACAGCCCGAGCTCTGGAAACACCATATATTTT.

The V gene is TRBV9, the J gene TRBJ2-5; 8 bases are shared with TRBD1. The ends lost 0 bases at V and 0 bases at J; junction bases unmatched: 1. Germline-derived CDR1 and CDR2 are SGDLS and YYNGEE. The CDR3 covers 15 residues. The CDR3 DNA reads as TGTGCCAGCAGCGTAGGGGACAGGTACCAAGAGACCCAGTACTTC. This translates into CASSVGDRYQETQYF.

This chain links TRBV5-7 with TRBJ1-2; 10 positions agree with TRBD1. TRBV5-7 is placed among ORFs of uncertain function. V was clipped by 4 bases and J by 6 bases; unmatched bases: 3. The CDR3 has 13 amino acids. CDR3 nucleotides: TGTGCCAGCAGCCCCGGGACAGGGGATGGCTACACCTTC. This codes for CASSPGTGDGYTF.

The chain combines TRBV24-1 with TRBJ2-3; D remains unclear. CDR3 size: 13 residues. Germline lookup yields CDR1 KGHDR and CDR2 SFDVKD. V lost 4 bases to trimming and J lost 1 base, with 5 bases between them. The CDR3 DNA is TGTGCCACCAGTGACCAGCGCACAGATACGCAGTATTTT. It is translated as CATSDQRTDTQYF.

V gene TRBV5-1 combines with J gene TRBJ2-7; TRBD1 aligns across 8 bases. CDR3 length equals 15 residues. V gave up 0 bases and J gave up 5 bases; unmatched junction bases: 7. Germline V CDR1 and CDR2: SGHRS, YFSETQ. DNA for the CDR3: TGCGCCAGCAGCTTGGGGCAGGGGGCGCTCCACGAGCAGTACTTC. Encoded protein: CASSLGQGALHEQYF.

The chain is built from TRBV18 and TRBJ1-1, with TRBD1 as a possible D gene (6 bases). The ends were cut back, 8 bases at V and 1 base at J, with 14 bases in the middle. The V gene's germline CDR1 is KGHSH and CDR2 LQKENI. The length of the CDR3 is 14 residues. The CDR3 coding sequence is TGTGCCAGCCGTCCCGGGACACAGAACACTGAAGCTTTCTTT. Translation: CASRPGTQNTEAFF.

The rearrangement uses TRBV18 and TRBJ2-3; 9 nucleotides align to TRBD1. This CDR3 has 17 residues. The V and J ends lost 5 bases and 0 bases, in that order; junction bases with no gene match: 9. Germline V gene sequence: CDR1 KGHSH, CDR2 LQKENI. The CDR3 DNA sequence: TGTGCCAGCTCATCAACCGGGACAGGGTTTAGCACAGATACGCAGTATTTT. This translates into CASSSTGTGFSTDTQYF.

The chain uses TRBV10-3 and TRBJ2-1, with D perhaps TRBD1 (6 bases). This CDR3 has 12 residues. V was trimmed by 0 bases and J by 10 bases, leaving 7 bases between them. CDR1 is ENHRY and CDR2 is SYGVKD in the germline V gene. The CDR3 is CAISESGAEQFF. The CDR3 region has the DNA TGTGCCATCAGTGAGTCGGGGGCAGAGCAGTTCTTC.

The chain joins TRBV5-4 to TRBJ2-1, with TRBD1 matching over 8 bases. The CDR3 loop spans 16 amino acids. Germline-derived CDR1 and CDR2 are SGHNT and YYREEE (reference sequence). After removal of 1 base from V and 4 bases from J, the junction contained 7 bases not matched to a gene. The CDR3 region has the DNA TGTGCCAGCAGCTTGTTTTACGGGACAGGATACAATGAGCAGTTCTTC. Translating gives CASSLFYGTGYNEQFF.

The chain carries TRBV7-9 and TRBJ1-1; no reliable D call. Germline loops: CDR1 SEHNR, CDR2 FQNEAQ (reference sequence). CDR3 length equals 13 residues. V lost 5 bases and J lost 3, with 10 bases in between. CDR3 protein: CASSLVGYTEAFF. The CDR3 bases are TGTGCCAGCAGCCTGGTGGGGTACACTGAAGCTTTCTTT.

This chain uses TRBV9 with TRBJ2-7, with a weak D call TRBD2 (7 bases). Germline values: CDR1 SGDLS, CDR2 YYNGEE. With 0 bases removed from V and 2 bases from J, the gap between germline ends came to 12 bases. CDR3 length equals 15 residues. CDR3 nucleotide sequence: TGTGCCAGCAGCGTAGATCACGGGGGGCCCTACGAGCAGTACTTC. Its protein is CASSVDHGGPYEQYF. Supplemented by reference TRBV9 and TRBJ2-7, the full variable domain reads DSGVTQTPKHLITATGQRVTLRCSPRSGDLSVYWYQQSLDQGLQFLIQYYNGEERAKGNILERFSAQQFPDLHSELNLSSLELGDSALYFCASSVDHGGPYEQYFGPGTRLTVT.